Below, 12 T cell receptor beta chains from the same sample are listed, as sequenced in a study of shared clonotypes between healthy human individuals. The repertoire was sequenced with immunoSEQ multiplex PCR; TCRdb's copy has only in-frame clones and lacks some. The table lists fewer than 850,000 clones, about 96% of them singletons. Naive-designated CD8 cells lacked CD45RO, were positively enriched for CCR7, and omitted terminally differentiated effector memory CD45RA+ cells. Sequenced: naive CD8+ T cells sorted from blood. The receptors were gathered from a man aged 30-40 years in good health.

The gene calls are TRBV5-1 and TRBJ1-1, with D unresolved. Per germline, CDR1 SGHRS and CDR2 YFSETQ. V gave up 0 bases and J gave up 1 base, with 13 bases separating them. This CDR3 spans 16 amino acids. CDR3 bases: TGCGCCAGCAGCTTGGACGGGTGGCCGGAGAACACTGAAGCTTTCTTT. The encoded protein is CASSLDGWPENTEAFF. Drawing the rest from reference TRBV5-1 and TRBJ1-1, the complete variable domain is KAGVTQTPRYLIKTRGQQVTLSCSPISGHRSVSWYQQTPGQGLQFLFEYFSETQRNKGNFPGRFSGRQFSNSRSEMNVSTLELGDSALYLCASSLDGWPENTEAFFGQGTRLTVV.

The chain is built from TRBV2 and TRBJ2-3; 8 bases align to TRBD2. In germline, CDR1 is SNHLY, CDR2 FYNNEI. The CDR3 covers 15 residues. The V gene end was trimmed by 10 bases and the J gene end by 6 bases; junction bases not matched to a gene: 15. The CDR3 region is CATRIRAGEVDTQYF. For the CDR3, the DNA is TGTGCCACCAGAATCAGAGCGGGAGAAGTGGATACGCAGTATTTT.

The chain combines TRBV11-2 with TRBJ2-2; 8 bases match TRBD1. The J segment lost 5 bases and the V segment lost 5 bases, leaving 10 bases of the junction unmatched. The CDR3 runs to 16 residues. The germline gives CDR1 SGHAT, CDR2 FQNNGV. The chain's CDR3 is CASSLGTGWGTGELFF. In nucleotides, the CDR3 is TGTGCCAGCAGCCTCGGGACAGGTTGGGGAACCGGGGAGCTGTTTTTT.

This sequence joins TRBV7-6 and TRBJ2-1, with D perhaps matching TRBD2 (5 bases). This CDR3 is 17 amino acids long. The V end lost 1 base, the J end lost 5 bases, and 18 bases lay between the germline ends. Per the germline V gene, CDR1 is SGHVS and CDR2 is FNYEAQ. The CDR3 sequence: CASSLVGTLTGDNEQFF. In nucleotides, the CDR3 is TGTGCCAGCAGCTTAGTGGGTACCCTTACCGGGGACAATGAGCAGTTCTTC. Looking up the rest from reference TRBV7-6 and TRBJ2-1 gives the full variable domain: GAGVSQSPRYKVTKRGQDVALRCDPISGHVSLYWYRQALGQGPEFLTYFNYEAQQDKSGLPNDRFSAERPEGSISTLTIQRTEQRDSAMYRCASSLVGTLTGDNEQFFGPGTRLTVL.

The chain employs TRBV7-9 and TRBJ1-1; D is perhaps TRBD1 (5 bases). V was trimmed by 3 bases and J by 1 base, leaving 12 bases between them. Germline CDR1 is SEHNR and CDR2 is FQNEAQ (reference sequence). CDR3 size: 15 residues. The CDR3 region has the DNA TGTGCCAGCAGCTTCTCCCTCGGGGGGAACACTGAAGCTTTCTTT. This encodes CASSFSLGGNTEAFF.

V gene TRBV5-5 combines with J gene TRBJ2-1; D might be TRBD1 (6 bases). In germline, CDR1 is SGHKS, CDR2 YYEKEE (reference sequence). CDR3 length: 14 residues. V lost 1 base and J 4 bases, leaving 9 bases between the germline ends. CDR3 bases: TGTGCCAGCAGCTTGACAGGGTCATACAATGAGCAGTTCTTC. Protein sequence: CASSLTGSYNEQFF.

The V gene is TRBV6-5, the J gene TRBJ2-3; the D gene is possibly TRBD2 (5 bases). V was pared by 5 bases and J by 4 bases, with 16 bases between. The CDR3 covers 15 residues. Germline assignment: CDR1 MNHEY and CDR2 SVGAGI. CDR3 in amino acids: CASSRTNWGADTQYF. The DNA for the CDR3 is TGTGCCAGCAGTCGCACGAACTGGGGAGCAGATACGCAGTATTTT.

This clone has only one observation. The chain couples TRBV6-1 to TRBJ2-3; D is unclear. V lost 3 bases to trimming and J lost 7 bases, with 11 bases between them. CDR1 and CDR2 from the germline V gene are MNHNS and SASEGT. This CDR3 spans 13 amino acids. The CDR3 loop is CASSDLLDNTQYF. The CDR3 DNA sequence: TGTGCCAGCAGTGATTTGTTAGATAATACGCAGTATTTT.

This clone was observed a single time. The gene calls are TRBV5-6 and TRBJ2-7; perhaps TRBD2 as D (5 bases). V gave up 2 bases and J gave up 2 bases, with 11 bases separating them. Germline V lookup: CDR1 SGHDT, CDR2 YYEEEE. The CDR3 totals 14 residues. The CDR3 sequence is CASSFFSAAYEQYF. In DNA form, the CDR3 reads TGTGCCAGCAGCTTCTTTAGCGCGGCCTACGAGCAGTACTTC. Full variable domain (outside the CDR3, taken from reference TRBV5-6 and TRBJ2-7): DAGVTQSPTHLIKTRGQQVTLRCSPKSGHDTVSWYQQALGQGPQFIFQYYEEEERQRGNFPDRFSGHQFPNYSSELNVNALLLGDSALYLCASSFFSAAYEQYFGPGTRLTVT.

V gene TRBV30 combines with J gene TRBJ2-1; D is perhaps TRBD2 (5 bases). The CDR3 consists of 11 residues. Per the germline V gene, CDR1 is GTSNPN and CDR2 is SVGIG (reference sequence). V gave up 4 bases and J gave up 9 bases, with 10 bases separating them. As DNA, the CDR3 is TGTGCCTGGACCCCTGAGGGTGAGCAGTTCTTC. Residues: CAWTPEGEQFF. The full variable domain, completed using reference TRBV30 and TRBJ2-1, is SQTIHQWPATLVQPVGSPLSLECTVEGTSNPNLYWYRQAAGRGLQLLFYSVGIGQISSEVPQNLSASRPQDRQFILSSKKLLLSDSGFYLCAWTPEGEQFFGPGTRLTVL.

This chain uses TRBV7-9 with TRBJ2-7; D call uncertain. Germline CDR1 SEHNR, CDR2 FQNEAQ (reference sequence). This CDR3 region has 14 residues. The V end lost 2 bases, the J end lost 3 bases, and 11 bases lay between the germline ends. CDR3 protein: CASSLSQANYEQYF. DNA for the CDR3: TGTGCCAGCAGCTTATCGCAGGCCAACTACGAGCAGTACTTC.

The V and J genes are TRBV27 and TRBJ2-4; D call uncertain. V was pared by 2 bases and J by 9 bases, with 8 bases between. The CDR3 length is 12 residues. CDR1 is MNHEY and CDR2 is SMNVEV in the germline V gene (reference sequence). CDR3 sequence (DNA): TGTGCCAGCAGTTTACCCCTAGGCATTCAGTACTTC. This codes for CASSLPLGIQYF.